Listed below are T cell receptor beta chains from one sample, sequenced in a study of T-cell reconstitution after alpha-beta-depleted transplantation in children. TCRdb recomputed calls from the PCR reads with MiXCR, one row per CDR3 protein. The data hold roughly 500,000 distinct CDR3 sequences, with around 18% observed a single time. Specimen: PBMCs from the stem cell graft donor, collected from the stem cell graft. The source is a human donor who donated a stem cell graft to a child with acute lymphoblastic leukemia. Each CDR3 is given with its conserved first and last residue. The order of the fields is V gene, J gene, CDR3 protein.

TRBV4-2,TRBJ2-7,CASSQDWGRADEQYF
TRBV12-3/TRBV12-4,TRBJ2-7,CASSLVGLAQKSGEQYF
TRBV27,TRBJ2-3,CASSLRLVHSTDTQYF
TRBV18,TRBJ2-5,CASSPNRETQYF
TRBV27,TRBJ1-5,CASSLGANSNQPQHF
TRBV7-9,TRBJ2-7,CASSPTVGNYEQYF
TRBV9,TRBJ2-1,CASSDTRSSYNEQFF
TRBV20-1,TRBJ2-1,CSARDNNEQFF
TRBV20-1,TRBJ1-1,CSAQGRTLNTEAFF
TRBV7-9,TRBJ2-1,CASSLERGFQFF
TRBV20-1,TRBJ2-1,CSARGASGQGGNEQFF
TRBV29-1,TRBJ1-1,CSVQGALTAFF
TRBV12-3/TRBV12-4,TRBJ1-1,CASSLRTGETEAFF
TRBV5-1,TRBJ2-3,CASSLGSGTRSTDTQYF
TRBV2,TRBJ2-1,CASSEELGPYNEQFF
TRBV7-9,TRBJ2-1,CASSLKGLAKGNEQFF
TRBV4-2,TRBJ2-7,CASSQGSGTVYEQYF
TRBV5-1,TRBJ2-7,CASSLAPQGGSEQYF
TRBV5-1,TRBJ1-1,CASSFDAAGPEAFF
TRBV9,TRBJ2-2,CASSVGLAEYTGELFF
TRBV2,TRBJ2-7,CASSDENEQYF